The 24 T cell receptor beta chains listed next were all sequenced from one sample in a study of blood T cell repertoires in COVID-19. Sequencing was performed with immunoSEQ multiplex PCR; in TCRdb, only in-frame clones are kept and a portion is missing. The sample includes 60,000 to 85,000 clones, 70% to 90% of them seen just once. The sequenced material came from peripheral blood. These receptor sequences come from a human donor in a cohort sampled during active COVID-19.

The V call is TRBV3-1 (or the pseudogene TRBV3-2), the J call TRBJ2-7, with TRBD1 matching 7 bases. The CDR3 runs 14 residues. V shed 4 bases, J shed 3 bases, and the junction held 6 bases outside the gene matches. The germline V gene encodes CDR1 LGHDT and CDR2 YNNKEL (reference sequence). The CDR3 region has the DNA TGTGCCAGCAGCCCCCGGGACAGTTACTACGAGCAGTACTTC. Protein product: CASSPRDSYYEQYF.

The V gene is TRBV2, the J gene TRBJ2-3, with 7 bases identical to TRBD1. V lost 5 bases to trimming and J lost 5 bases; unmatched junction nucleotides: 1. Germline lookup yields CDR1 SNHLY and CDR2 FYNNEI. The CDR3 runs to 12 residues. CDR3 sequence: CASSYRGDTQYF. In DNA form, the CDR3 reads TGTGCCAGCAGTTACAGGGGAGATACGCAGTATTTT.

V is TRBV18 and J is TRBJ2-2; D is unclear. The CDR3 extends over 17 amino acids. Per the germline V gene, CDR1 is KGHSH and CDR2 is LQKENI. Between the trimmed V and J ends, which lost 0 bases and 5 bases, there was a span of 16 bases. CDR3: CASSPPSVLRLTGELFF. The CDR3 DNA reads TGTGCCAGCTCACCACCGTCGGTCCTCAGGCTGACCGGGGAGCTGTTTTTT.

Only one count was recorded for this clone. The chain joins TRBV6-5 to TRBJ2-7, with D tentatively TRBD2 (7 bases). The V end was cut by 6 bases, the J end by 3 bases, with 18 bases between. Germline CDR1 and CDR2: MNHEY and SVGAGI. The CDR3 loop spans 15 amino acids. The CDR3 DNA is TGTGCCAGCAGCCGGGGAGGGGGTCGAGGCTACGAGCAGTACTTC. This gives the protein CASSRGGGRGYEQYF.

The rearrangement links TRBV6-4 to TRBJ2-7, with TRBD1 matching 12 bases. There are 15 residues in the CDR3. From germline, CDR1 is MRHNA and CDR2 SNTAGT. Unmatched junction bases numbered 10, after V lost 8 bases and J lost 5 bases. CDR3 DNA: TGTGCCAGCCGGGAACCGGGACAGGGGGCCCACGAGCAGTACTTC. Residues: CASREPGQGAHEQYF.

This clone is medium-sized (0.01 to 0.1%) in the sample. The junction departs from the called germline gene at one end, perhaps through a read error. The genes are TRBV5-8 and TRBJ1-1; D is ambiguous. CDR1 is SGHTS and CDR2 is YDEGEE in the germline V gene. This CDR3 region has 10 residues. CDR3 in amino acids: CASSLDTDVF. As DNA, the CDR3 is TGTGCCAGCAGCTTGGACACAGATGTCTTT.

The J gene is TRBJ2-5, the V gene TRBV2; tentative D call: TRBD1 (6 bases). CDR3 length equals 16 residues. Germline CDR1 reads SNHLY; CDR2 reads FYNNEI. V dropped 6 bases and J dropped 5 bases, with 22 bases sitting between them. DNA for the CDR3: TGTGCCAGCAGCTCCGGCCGGAGACAAAGGGGGGAGACCCAGTACTTC. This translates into CASSSGRRQRGETQYF.

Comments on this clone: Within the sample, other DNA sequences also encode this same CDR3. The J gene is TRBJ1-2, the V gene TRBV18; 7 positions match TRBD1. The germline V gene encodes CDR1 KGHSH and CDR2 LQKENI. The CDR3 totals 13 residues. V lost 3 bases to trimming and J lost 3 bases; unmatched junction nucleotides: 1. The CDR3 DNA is TGTGCCAGCTCACCCGACAGGGACTATGGCTACACCTTC. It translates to CASSPDRDYGYTF.

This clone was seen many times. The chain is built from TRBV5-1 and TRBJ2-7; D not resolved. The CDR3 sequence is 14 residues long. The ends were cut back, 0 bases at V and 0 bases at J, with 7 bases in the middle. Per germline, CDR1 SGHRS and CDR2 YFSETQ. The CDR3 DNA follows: TGCGCCAGCAGCTTGGTCCCCAGCTCCTACGAGCAGTACTTC. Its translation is CASSLVPSSYEQYF.

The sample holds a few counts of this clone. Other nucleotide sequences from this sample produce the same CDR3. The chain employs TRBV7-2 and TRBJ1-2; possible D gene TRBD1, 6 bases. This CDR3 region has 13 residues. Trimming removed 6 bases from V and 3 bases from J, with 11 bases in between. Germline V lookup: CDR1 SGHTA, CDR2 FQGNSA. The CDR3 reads CASSLRGDYGYTF. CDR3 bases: TGTGCCAGCAGTCTCAGGGGAGACTATGGCTACACCTTC.

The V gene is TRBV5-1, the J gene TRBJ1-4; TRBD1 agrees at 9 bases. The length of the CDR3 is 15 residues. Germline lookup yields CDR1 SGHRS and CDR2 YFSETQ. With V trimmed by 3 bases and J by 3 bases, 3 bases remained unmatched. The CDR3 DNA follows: TGCGCCAGCAGCTCAGGGACAGGGCCTAATGAAAAACTGTTTTTT. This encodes CASSSGTGPNEKLFF.

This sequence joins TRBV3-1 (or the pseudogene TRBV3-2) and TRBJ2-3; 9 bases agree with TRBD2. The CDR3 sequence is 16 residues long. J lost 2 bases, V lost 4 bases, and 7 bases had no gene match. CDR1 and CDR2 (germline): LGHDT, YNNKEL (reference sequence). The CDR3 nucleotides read TGTGCCAGCAGCCGGGGCGGCGGGGGGGCCACAGATACGCAGTATTTT. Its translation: CASSRGGGGATDTQYF.

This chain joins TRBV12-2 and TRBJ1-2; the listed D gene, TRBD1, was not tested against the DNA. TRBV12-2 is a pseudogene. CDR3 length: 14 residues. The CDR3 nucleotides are TGTGCAAGTCGCTTAGTGGGTCAGGTCTATGGCTACACCTTC. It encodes CASRLVGQVYGYTF.

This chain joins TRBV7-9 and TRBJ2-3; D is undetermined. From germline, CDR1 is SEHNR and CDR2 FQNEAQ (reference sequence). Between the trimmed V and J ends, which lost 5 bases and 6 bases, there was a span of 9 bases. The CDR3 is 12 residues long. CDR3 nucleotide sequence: TGTGCCAGCAGCGCGCTGAGGGATACGCAGTATTTT. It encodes CASSALRDTQYF.

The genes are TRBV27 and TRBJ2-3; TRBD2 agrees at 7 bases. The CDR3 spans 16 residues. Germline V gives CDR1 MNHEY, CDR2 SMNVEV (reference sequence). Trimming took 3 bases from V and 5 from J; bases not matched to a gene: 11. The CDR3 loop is CASSFSGGGKGDTQYF. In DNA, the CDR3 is TGTGCCAGCAGTTTCTCCGGGGGAGGGAAGGGAGATACGCAGTATTTT.

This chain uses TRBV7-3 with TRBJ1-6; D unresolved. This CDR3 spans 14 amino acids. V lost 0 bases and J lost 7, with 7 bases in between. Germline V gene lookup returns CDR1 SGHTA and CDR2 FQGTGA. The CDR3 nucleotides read TGTGCCAGCAGCTTAACACAAAAAAATTCACCCCTCCACTTT. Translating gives CASSLTQKNSPLHF.

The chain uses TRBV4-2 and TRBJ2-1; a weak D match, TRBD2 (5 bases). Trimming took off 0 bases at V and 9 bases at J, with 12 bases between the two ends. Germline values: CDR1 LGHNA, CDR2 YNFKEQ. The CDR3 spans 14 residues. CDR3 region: CASSQDGLEGEQFF. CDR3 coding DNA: TGTGCCAGCAGCCAAGATGGGCTAGAGGGTGAGCAGTTCTTC.

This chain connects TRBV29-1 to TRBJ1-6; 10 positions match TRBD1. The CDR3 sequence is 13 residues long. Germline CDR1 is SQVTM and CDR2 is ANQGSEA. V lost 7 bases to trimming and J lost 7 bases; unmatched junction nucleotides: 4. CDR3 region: CSAGTGANSPLHF. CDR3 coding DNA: TGCAGCGCTGGGACAGGGGCAAATTCACCCCTCCACTTT.

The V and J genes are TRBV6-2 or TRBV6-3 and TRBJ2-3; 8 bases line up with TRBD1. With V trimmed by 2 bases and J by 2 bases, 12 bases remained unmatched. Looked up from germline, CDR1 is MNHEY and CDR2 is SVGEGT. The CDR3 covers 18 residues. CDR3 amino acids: CASSYLWGTGTNTDTQYF. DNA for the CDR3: TGTGCCAGCAGTTACCTCTGGGGGACAGGCACAAACACAGATACGCAGTATTTT.

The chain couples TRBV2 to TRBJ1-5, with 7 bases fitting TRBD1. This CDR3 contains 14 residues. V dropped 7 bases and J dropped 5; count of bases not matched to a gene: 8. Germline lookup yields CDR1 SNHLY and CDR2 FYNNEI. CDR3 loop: CASKARGIDQPQHF. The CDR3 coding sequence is TGTGCCAGCAAGGCCAGGGGGATCGATCAGCCCCAGCATTTT.

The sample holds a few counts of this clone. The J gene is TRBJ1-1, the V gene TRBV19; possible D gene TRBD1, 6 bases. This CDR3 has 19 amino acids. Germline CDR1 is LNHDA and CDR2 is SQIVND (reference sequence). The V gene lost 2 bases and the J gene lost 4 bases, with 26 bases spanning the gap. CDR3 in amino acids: CASSIYPTPDRYSPTEAFF. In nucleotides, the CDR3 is TGTGCCAGTAGTATATACCCCACCCCGGACAGATATTCGCCCACTGAAGCTTTCTTT.

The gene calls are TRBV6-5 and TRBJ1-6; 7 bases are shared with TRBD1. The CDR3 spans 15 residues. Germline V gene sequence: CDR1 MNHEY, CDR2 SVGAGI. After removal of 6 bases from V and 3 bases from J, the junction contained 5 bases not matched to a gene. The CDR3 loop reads CASRRDRRYNSPLHF. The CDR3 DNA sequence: TGTGCCAGCAGAAGGGACAGACGCTATAATTCACCCCTCCACTTT.

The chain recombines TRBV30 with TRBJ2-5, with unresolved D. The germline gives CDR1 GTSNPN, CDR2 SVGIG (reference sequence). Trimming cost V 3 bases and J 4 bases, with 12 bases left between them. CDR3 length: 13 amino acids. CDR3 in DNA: TGTGCCTGGAGAGACGGGTATCTAGAGACCCAGTACTTC. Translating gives CAWRDGYLETQYF.

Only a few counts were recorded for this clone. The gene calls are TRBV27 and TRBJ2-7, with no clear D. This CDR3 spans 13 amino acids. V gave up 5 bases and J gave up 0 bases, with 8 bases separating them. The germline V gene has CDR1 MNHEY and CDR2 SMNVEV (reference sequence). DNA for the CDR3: TGTGCCAGCAGTGGCTTCAACTCCTACGAGCAGTACTTC. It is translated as CASSGFNSYEQYF.